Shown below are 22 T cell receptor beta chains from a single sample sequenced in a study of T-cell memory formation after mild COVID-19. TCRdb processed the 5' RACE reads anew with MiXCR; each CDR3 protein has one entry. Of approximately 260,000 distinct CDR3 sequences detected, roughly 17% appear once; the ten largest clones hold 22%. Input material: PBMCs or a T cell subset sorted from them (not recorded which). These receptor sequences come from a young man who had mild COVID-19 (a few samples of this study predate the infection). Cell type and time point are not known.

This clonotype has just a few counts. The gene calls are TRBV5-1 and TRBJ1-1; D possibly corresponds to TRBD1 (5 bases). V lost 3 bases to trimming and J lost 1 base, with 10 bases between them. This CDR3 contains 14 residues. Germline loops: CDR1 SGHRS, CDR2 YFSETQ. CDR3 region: CASSSGRANTEAFF. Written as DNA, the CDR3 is TGCGCCAGCAGCTCGGGACGGGCGAACACTGAAGCTTTCTTT. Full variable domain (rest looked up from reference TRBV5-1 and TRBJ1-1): KAGVTQTPRYLIKTRGQQVTLSCSPISGHRSVSWYQQTPGQGLQFLFEYFSETQRNKGNFPGRFSGRQFSNSRSEMNVSTLELGDSALYLCASSSGRANTEAFFGQGTRLTVV.

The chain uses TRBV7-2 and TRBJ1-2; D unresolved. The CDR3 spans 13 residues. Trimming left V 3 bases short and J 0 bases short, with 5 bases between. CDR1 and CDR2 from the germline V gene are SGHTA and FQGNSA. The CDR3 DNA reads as TGTGCCAGCAGCTTCTCAGCTAACTATGGCTACACCTTC. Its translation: CASSFSANYGYTF. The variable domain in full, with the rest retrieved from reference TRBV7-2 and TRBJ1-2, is GAGVSQSPSNKVTEKGKDVELRCDPISGHTALYWYRQSLGQGLEFLIYFQGNSAPDKSGLPSDRFSAERTGGSVSTLTIQRTQQEDSAVYLCASSFSANYGYTFGSGTRLTVV.

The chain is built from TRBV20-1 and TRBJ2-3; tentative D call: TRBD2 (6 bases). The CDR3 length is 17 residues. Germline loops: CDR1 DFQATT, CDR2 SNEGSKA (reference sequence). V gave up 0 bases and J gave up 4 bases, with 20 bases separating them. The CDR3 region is CSARDHFAGMVADTQYF. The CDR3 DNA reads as TGCAGTGCTAGAGATCATTTTGCGGGGATGGTGGCAGATACGCAGTATTTT.

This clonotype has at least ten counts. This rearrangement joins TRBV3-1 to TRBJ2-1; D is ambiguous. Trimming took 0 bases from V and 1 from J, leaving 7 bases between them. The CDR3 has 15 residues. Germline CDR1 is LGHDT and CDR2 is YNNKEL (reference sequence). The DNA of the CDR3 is TGTGCCAGCAGCCAAGAAACCGGGTCCTACAATGAGCAGTTCTTC. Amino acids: CASSQETGSYNEQFF.

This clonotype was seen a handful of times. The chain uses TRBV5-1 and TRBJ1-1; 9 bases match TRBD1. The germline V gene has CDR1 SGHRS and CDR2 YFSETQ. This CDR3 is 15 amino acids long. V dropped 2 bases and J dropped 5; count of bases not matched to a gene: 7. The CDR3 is CASSFYRGRGTEAFF. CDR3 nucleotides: TGCGCCAGCAGCTTTTACAGGGGGCGAGGAACTGAAGCTTTCTTT.

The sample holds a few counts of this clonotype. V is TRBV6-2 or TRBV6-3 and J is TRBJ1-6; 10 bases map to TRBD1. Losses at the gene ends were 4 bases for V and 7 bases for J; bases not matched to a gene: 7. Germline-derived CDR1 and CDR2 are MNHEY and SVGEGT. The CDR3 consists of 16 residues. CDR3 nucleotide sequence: TGTGCCAGCAGTTCCCGGGACAGGGGCAGCAATTCACCCCTCCACTTT. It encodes CASSSRDRGSNSPLHF.

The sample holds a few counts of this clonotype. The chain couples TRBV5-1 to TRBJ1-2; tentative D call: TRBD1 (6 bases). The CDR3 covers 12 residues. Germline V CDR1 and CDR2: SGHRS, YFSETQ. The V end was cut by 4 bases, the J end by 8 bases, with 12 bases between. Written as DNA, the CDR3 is TGCGCCAGCAGCATCTACAGGGACGGCTACACCTTC. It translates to CASSIYRDGYTF.

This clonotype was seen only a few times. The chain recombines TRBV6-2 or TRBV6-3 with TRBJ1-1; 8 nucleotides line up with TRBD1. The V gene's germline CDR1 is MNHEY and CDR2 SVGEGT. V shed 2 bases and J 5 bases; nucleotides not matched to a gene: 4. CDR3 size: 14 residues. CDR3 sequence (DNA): TGTGCCAGCAGTTACCAGGGGGCTGCGACTGAAGCTTTCTTT. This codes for CASSYQGAATEAFF.

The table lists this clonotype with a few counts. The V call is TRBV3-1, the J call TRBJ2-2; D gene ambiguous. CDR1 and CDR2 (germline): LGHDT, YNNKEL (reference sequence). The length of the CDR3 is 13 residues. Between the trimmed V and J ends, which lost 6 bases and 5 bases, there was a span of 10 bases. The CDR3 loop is CASSPLVTGELFF. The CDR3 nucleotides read TGTGCCAGCAGTCCCTTAGTGACCGGGGAGCTGTTTTTT. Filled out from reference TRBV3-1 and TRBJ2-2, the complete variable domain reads DTAVSQTPKYLVTQMGNDKSIKCEQNLGHDTMYWYKQDSKKFLKIMFSYNNKELIINETVPNRFSPKSPDKAHLNLHINSLELGDSAVYFCASSPLVTGELFFGEGSRLTVL.

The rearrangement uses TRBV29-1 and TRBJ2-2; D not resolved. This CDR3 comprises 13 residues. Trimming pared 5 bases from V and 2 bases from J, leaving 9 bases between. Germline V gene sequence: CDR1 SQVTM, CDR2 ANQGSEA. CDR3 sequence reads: CSVLGPNTGELFF. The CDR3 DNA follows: TGCAGCGTTTTGGGTCCTAACACCGGGGAGCTGTTTTTT.

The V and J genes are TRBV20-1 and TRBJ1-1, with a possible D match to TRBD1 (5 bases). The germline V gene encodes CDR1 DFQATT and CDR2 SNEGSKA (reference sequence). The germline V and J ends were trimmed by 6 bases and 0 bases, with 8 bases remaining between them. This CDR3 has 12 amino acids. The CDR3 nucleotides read TGCAGTGCCCGAGGGGTGAACACTGAAGCTTTCTTT. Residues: CSARGVNTEAFF.

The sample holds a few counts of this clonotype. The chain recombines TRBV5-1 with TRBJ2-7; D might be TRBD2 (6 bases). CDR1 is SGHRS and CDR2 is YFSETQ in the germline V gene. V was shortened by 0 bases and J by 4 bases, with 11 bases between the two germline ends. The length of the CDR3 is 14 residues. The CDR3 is CASSLGGSGYEQYV. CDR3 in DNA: TGCGCCAGCAGCTTGGGGGGTAGCGGTTACGAGCAGTACGTC.

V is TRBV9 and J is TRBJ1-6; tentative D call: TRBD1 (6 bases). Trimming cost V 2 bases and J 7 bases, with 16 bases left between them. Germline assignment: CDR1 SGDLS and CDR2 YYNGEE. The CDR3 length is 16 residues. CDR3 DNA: TGTGCCAGCAGCGTGGGGACCGGGGACAAAAATTCACCCCTCCACTTT. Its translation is CASSVGTGDKNSPLHF.

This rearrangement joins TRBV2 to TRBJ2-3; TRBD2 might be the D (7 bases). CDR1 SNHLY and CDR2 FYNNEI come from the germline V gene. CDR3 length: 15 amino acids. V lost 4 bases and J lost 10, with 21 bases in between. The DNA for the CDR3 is TGTGCCAGCAGTGCTGGGGGGGGGCCTGCTACTTCGCAGTATTTT. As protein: CASSAGGGPATSQYF.

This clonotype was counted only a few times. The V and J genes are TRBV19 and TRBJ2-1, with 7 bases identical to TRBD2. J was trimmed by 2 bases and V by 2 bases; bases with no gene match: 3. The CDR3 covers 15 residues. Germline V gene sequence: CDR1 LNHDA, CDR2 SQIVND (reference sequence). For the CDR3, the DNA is TGTGCCAGTAGTATAACGAGCGGGGCCTACAATGAGCAGTTCTTC. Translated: CASSITSGAYNEQFF.

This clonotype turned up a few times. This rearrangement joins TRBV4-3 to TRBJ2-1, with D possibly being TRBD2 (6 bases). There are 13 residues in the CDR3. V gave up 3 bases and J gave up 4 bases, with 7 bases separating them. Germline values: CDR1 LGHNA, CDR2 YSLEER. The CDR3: CASSQAGYNEQFF. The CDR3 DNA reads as TGCGCCAGCAGCCAGGCGGGGTACAATGAGCAGTTCTTC.

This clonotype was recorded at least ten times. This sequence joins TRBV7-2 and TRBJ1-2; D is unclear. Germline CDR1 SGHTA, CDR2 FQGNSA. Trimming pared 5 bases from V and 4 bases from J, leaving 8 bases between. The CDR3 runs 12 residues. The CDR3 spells CASSPTPYGYTF. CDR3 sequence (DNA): TGTGCCAGCAGCCCGACCCCCTATGGCTACACCTTC.

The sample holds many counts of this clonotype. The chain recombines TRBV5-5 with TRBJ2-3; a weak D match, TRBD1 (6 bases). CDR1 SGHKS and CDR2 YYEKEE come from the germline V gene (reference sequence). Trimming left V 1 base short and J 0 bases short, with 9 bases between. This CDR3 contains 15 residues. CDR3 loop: CASSLSGVSTDTQYF. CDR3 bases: TGTGCCAGCAGCTTGTCAGGGGTTAGCACAGATACGCAGTATTTT.

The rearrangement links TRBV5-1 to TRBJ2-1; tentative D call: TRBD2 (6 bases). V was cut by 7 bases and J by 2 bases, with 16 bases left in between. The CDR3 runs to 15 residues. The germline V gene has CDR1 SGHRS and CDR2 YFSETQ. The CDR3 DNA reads TGCGCCAGCCAGAGCGGGCTAGCGACCTACAATGAGCAGTTCTTC. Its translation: CASQSGLATYNEQFF.

The CDR3 DNA reads TGTGCCAGCAGCTTAAGCCGGAGGGAGACCCAGTACTTC. Its protein product is CASSLSRRETQYF. The chain has TRBV11-1 and TRBJ2-5; D possibly corresponds to TRBD2 (5 bases). The V gene lost 2 bases and the J gene lost 5 bases, with 9 bases spanning the gap. The germline gives CDR1 SGHAT, CDR2 FQDESV (reference sequence). This CDR3 comprises 13 residues.

CDR3 bases: TGTGCCAGTTTACGAGGGGGAGTGAACACCGGGGAGCTGTTTTTT. It translates to CASLRGGVNTGELFF. The chain carries TRBV7-9 and TRBJ2-2, with D possibly being TRBD1 (6 bases). Trimming removed 9 bases at V and 1 base at J, with 15 bases between. In germline, CDR1 is SEHNR, CDR2 FQNEAQ (reference sequence). This CDR3 contains 15 residues.

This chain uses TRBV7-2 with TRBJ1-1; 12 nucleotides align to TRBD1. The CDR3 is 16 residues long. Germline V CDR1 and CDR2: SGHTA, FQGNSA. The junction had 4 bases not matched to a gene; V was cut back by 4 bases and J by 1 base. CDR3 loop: CASSSRGQGANTEAFF. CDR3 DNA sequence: TGTGCCAGCAGCTCCCGGGGACAGGGGGCGAACACTGAAGCTTTCTTT.